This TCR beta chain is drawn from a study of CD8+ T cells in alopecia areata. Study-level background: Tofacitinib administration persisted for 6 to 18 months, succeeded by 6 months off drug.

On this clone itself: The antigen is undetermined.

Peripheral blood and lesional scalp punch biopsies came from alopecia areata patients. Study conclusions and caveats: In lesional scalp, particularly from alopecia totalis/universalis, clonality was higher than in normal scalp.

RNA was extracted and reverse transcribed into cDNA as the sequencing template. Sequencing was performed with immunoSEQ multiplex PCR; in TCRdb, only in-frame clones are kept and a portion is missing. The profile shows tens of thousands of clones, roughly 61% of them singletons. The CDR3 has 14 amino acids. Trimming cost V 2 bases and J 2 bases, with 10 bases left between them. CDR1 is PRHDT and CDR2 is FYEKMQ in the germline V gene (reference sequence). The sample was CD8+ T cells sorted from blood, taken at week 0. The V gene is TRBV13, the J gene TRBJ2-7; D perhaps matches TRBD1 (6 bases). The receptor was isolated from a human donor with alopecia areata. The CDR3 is CASSLSGVPYEQYF. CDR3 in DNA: TGTGCCAGCAGCTTATCAGGGGTCCCCTACGAGCAGTACTTC.